This T cell receptor (beta chain) was recorded in a study of T-cell memory formation after mild COVID-19. This clonotype has more than one count but fewer than ten. CDR3 length: 11 residues. The V gene lost 1 base and the J gene lost 5 bases, with 3 bases spanning the gap. From the 5' RACE reads, TCRdb called clonotypes with MiXCR, one entry per CDR3 protein. The table shows approximately 89,000 distinct CDR3 sequences, with around a quarter occurring only once. This clonotype was obtained from a man aged 18 to 35 who had mild COVID-19 (a few samples of this study predate the infection). Cell type and time point are not known. This rearrangement joins TRBV12-3 or TRBV12-4 to TRBJ2-7, with no clear D. The specimen sequenced was PBMCs or a T cell subset sorted from them (not recorded which). The CDR3 DNA reads as TGTGCCAGCAGTTTAGAGGACGAGCAGTACTTC. This gives the protein CASSLEDEQYF.